This TCR beta chain was captured in a study of T cell repertoires in cytomegalovirus infection. Study as a whole: The authors used CMV epitopes that were HLA-C-restricted (recently identified) and HLA-B-restricted (well studied). Public TCR beta signatures indicated both CMV infection and matching HLA type.

TCRdb re-called the reads with MiXCR, one entry per CDR3 protein. The sample includes some 560,000 distinct CDR3 sequences, 40% seen only once; the top ten take over 45%. The CDR3 has 12 residues. Between the trimmed V and J ends, which lost 7 bases and 5 bases, there was a span of 8 bases. Per the germline V gene, CDR1 is MNHNS and CDR2 is SASEGT. Comments on this clonotype: Antigen: not known.

Whole-study findings and limits: Summed frequency of shared TCR beta families picked out CMV carriers who also had the relevant HLA.

The source of this sequence is a human donor in good health (CMV status not recorded). Some clones in this sample may be carry-over from other donors' samples. The chain links TRBV6-1 to TRBJ1-4; the D is unclear. The sequencing here drew on cultured PBMCs, taken from culture after CMV antigen stimulation. This chain's CDR3 is CASKRINEKLFF. DNA for the CDR3: TGTGCCAGCAAGCGGATAAATGAAAAACTGTTTTTT.